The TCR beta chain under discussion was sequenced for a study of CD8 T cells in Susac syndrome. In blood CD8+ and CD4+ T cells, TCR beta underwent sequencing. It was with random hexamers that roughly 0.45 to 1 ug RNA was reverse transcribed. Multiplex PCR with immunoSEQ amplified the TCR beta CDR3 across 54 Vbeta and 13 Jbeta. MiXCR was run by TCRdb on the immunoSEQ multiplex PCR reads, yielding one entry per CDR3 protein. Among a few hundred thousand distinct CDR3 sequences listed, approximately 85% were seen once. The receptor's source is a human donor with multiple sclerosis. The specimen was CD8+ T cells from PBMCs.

CDR3 nucleotides: TGTGCCAGCAGCCTACAGGGCTTCTATGGCTACACCTTC. Its translation: CASSLQGFYGYTF. The chain employs TRBV13 and TRBJ1-2, with TRBD1 as a possible D gene (6 bases). This CDR3 is 13 amino acids long. V lost 5 bases to trimming and J lost 4 bases, with 11 bases between them. Looked up from germline, CDR1 is PRHDT and CDR2 is FYEKMQ (reference sequence).